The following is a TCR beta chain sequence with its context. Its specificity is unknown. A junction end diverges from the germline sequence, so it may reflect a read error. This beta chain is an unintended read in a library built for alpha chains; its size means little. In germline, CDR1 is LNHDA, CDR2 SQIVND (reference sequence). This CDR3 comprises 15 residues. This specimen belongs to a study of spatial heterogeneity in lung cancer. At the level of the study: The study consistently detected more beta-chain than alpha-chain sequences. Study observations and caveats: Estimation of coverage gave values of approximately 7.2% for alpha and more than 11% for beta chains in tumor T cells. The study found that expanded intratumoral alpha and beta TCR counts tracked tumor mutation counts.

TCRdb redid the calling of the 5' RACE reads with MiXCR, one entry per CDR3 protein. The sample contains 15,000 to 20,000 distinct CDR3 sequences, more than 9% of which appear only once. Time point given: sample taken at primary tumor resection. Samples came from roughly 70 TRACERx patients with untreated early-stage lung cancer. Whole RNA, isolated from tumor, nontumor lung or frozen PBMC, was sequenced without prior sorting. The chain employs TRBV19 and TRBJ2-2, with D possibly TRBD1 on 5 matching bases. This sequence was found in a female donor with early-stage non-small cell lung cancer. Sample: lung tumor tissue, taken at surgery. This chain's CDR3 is CDSSIGATNTGELFF. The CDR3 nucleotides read TGTGACAGTAGTATTGGGGCGACGAACACCGGGGAGCTGTTTTTT.